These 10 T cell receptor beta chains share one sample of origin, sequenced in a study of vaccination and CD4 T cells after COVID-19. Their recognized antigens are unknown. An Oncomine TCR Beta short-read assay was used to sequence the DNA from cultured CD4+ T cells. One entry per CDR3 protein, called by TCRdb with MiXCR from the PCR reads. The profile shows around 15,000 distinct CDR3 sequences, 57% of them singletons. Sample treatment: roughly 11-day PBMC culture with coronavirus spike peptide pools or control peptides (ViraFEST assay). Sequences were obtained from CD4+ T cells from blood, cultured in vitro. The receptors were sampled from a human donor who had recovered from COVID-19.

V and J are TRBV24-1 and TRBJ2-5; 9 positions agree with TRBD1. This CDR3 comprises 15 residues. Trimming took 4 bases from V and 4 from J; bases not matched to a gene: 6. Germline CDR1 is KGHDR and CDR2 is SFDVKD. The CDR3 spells CATSDSRQGGETQYF. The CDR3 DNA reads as TGTGCCACCAGTGACAGCCGACAGGGGGGAGAGACCCAGTACTTC.

The CDR3 DNA follows: TGTGCCAGCAGCTTGACAGTGAACACTGAAGCTTTCTTT. This codes for CASSLTVNTEAFF. The chain is built from TRBV7-3 and TRBJ1-1; perhaps TRBD1 as D (5 bases). The V end lost 3 bases, the J end lost 0 bases, and 5 bases lay between the germline ends. The CDR3 length is 13 residues. Germline V lookup: CDR1 SGHTA, CDR2 FQGTGA. Complete variable domain (other parts from reference TRBV7-3 and TRBJ1-1): GAGVSQTPSNKVTEKGKYVELRCDPISGHTALYWYRQSLGQGPEFLIYFQGTGAADDSGLPNDRFFAVRPEGSVSTLKIQRTERGDSAVYLCASSLTVNTEAFFGQGTRLTVV.

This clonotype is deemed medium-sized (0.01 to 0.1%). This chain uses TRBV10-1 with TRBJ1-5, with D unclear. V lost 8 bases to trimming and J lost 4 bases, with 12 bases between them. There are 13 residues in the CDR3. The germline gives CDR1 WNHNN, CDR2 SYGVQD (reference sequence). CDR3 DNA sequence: TGCGCCAGCCAAAAGGACGGTAATCAGCCCCAGCATTTT. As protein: CASQKDGNQPQHF.

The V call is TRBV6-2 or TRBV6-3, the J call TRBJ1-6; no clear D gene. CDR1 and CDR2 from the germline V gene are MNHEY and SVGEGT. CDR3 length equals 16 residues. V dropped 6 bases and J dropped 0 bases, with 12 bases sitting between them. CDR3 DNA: TGTGCCAGCAGCCGGGGTGGGAGCTCCTATAATTCACCCCTCCACTTT. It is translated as CASSRGGSSYNSPLHF.

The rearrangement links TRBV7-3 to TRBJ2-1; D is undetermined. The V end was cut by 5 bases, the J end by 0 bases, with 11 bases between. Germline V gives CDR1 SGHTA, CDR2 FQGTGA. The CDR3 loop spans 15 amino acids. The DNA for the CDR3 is TGTGCCAGCAGCCAGCTGTTTAGCTCCTACAATGAGCAGTTCTTC. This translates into CASSQLFSSYNEQFF.

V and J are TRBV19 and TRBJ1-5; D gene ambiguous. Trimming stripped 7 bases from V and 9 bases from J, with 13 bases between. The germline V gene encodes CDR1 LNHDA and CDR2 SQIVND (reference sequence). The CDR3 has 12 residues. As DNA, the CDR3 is TGTGCCAGTAATAGCTACCCGAGGCCCCAGCATTTT. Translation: CASNSYPRPQHF.

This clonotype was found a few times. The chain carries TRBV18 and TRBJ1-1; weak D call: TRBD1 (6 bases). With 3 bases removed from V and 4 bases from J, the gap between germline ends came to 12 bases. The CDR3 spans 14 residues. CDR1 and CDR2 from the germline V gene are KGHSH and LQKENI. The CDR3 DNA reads TGTGCCAGCTCACCCCGGGGGCGAGGCACTGAAGCTTTCTTT. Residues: CASSPRGRGTEAFF.

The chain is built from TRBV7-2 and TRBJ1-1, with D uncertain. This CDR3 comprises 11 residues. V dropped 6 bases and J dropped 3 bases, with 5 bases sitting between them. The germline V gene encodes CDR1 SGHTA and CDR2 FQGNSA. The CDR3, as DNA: TGTGCCAGCAGTTACTACACTGAAGCTTTCTTT. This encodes CASSYYTEAFF.

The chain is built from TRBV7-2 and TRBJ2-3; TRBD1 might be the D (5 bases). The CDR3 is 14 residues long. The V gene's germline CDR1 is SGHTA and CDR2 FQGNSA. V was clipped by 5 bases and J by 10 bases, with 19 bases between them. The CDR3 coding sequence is TGTGCCAGCAGCCAGGACACGGCCAGAAGTTCGCAGTATTTT. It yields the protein CASSQDTARSSQYF.

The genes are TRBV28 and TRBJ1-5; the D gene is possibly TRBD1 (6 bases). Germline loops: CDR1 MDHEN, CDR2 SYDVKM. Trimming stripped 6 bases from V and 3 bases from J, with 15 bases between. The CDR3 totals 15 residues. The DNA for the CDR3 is TGTGCCAGCAGATATTACAGGGTTTTCAATCAGCCCCAGCATTTT. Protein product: CASRYYRVFNQPQHF. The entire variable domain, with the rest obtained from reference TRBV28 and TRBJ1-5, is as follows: DVKVTQSSRYLVKRTGEKVFLECVQDMDHENMFWYRQDPGLGLRLIYFSYDVKMKEKGDIPEGYSVSREKKERFSLILESASTNQTSMYLCASRYYRVFNQPQHFGDGTRLSIL.